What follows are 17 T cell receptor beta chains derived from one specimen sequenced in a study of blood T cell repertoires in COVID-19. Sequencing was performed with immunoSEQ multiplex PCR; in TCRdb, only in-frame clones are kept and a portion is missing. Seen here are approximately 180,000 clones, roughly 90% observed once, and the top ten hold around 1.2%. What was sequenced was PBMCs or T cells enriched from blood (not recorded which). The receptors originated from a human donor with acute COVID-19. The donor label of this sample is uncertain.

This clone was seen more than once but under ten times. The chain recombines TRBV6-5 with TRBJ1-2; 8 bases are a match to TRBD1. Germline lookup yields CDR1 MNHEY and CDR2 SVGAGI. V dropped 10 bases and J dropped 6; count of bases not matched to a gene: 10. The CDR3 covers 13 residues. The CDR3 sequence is CATTDRAGDGYTF. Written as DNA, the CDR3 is TGTGCCACCACGGACAGGGCGGGTGATGGCTACACCTTC.

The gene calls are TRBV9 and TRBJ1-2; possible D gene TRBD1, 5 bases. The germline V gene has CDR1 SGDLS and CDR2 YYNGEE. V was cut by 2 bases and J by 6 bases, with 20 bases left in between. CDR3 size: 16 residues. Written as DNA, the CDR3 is TGTGCCAGCAGCGTCAACCCGAGAATGGGGGGGAATGGCTACACCTTC. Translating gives CASSVNPRMGGNGYTF.

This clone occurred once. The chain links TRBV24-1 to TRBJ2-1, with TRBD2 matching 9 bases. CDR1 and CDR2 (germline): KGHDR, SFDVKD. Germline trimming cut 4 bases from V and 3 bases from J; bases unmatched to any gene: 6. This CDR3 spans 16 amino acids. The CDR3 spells CATSDLAGLLYNEQFF. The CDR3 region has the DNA TGTGCCACCAGTGACCTAGCGGGGCTCCTCTACAATGAGCAGTTCTTC.

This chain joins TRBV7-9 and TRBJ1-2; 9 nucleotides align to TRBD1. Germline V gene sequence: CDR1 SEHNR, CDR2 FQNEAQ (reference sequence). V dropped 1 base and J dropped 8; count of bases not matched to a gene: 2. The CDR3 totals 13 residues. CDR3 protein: CASSLDGTGGYTF. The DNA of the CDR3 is TGTGCCAGCAGCTTAGACGGGACAGGGGGCTACACCTTC.

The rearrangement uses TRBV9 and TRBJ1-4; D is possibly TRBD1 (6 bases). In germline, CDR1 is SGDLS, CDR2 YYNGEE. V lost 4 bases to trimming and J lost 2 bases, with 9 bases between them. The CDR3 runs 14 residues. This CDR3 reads CASSLRGTNEKLFF. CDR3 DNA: TGTGCCAGCAGCCTAAGGGGGACTAATGAAAAACTGTTTTTT.

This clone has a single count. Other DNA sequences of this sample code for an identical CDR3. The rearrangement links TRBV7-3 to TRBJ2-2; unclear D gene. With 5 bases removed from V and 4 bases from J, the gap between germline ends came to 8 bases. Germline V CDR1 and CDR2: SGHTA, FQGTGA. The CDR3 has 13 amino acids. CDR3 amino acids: CASSPFSTGELFF. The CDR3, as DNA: TGTGCCAGCAGCCCCTTTAGCACCGGGGAGCTGTTTTTT.

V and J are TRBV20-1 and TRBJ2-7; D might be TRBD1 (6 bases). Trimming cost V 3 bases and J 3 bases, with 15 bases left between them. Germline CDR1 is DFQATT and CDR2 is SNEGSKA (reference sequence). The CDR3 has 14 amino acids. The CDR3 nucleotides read TGCAGTGCTAGTGTGACGGGACACAACTACGAGCAGTACTTC. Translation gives CSASVTGHNYEQYF.

The CDR3 DNA reads TGTGCCAGCAGCCCGCGCCTGAGGAACAGGGACCCCTCTGGAAACACCATATATTTT. It is translated as CASSPRLRNRDPSGNTIYF. V and J are TRBV7-8 and TRBJ1-3; a possible D gene is TRBD1 (6 bases). V lost 5 bases, J lost 0 bases, and 23 bases lay in between. This CDR3 spans 19 amino acids. Germline CDR1 and CDR2: SGHVS and FQNEAQ.

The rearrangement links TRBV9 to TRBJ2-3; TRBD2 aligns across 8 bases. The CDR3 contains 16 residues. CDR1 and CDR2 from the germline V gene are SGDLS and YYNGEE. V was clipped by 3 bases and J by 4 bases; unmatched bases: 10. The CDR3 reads CASSELSGGVSDTQYF. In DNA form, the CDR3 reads TGTGCCAGCAGCGAGCTGAGCGGGGGCGTCTCAGATACGCAGTATTTT.

In DNA, the CDR3 is TGTGCCAGCAGCGCCCCGCGGGACGGGGCCGGGGCCCTCGACTATGGCTACACCTTC. It encodes CASSAPRDGAGALDYGYTF. The chain links TRBV9 to TRBJ1-2; TRBD1 might be the D (5 bases). V gave up 3 bases and J gave up 3 bases, with 27 bases separating them. Germline V gene lookup returns CDR1 SGDLS and CDR2 YYNGEE. This CDR3 region has 19 residues.

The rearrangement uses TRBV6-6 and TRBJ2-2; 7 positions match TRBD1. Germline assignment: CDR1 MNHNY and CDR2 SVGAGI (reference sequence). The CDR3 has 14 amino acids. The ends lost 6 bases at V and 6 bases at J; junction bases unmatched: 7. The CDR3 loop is CASSPDRDAGELFF. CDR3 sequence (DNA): TGTGCCAGCAGCCCTGACAGGGACGCCGGGGAGCTGTTTTTT.

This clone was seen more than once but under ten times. Here the CDR3 reads CAGMSGSTEAFF. CDR3 bases: TGTGCCGGCATGTCGGGGAGCACTGAAGCTTTCTTT. The chain recombines TRBV5-4 with TRBJ1-1; D unresolved. CDR3 length: 12 amino acids. The ends were cut back, 10 bases at V and 4 bases at J, with 14 bases in the middle. Germline loops: CDR1 SGHNT, CDR2 YYREEE (reference sequence).

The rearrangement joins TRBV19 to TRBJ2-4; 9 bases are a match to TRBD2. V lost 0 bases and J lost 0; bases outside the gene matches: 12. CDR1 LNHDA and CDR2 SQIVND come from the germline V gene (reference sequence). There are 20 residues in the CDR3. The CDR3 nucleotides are TGTGCCAGTAGTATAGATCTGGGCGGGGGGGCCCGAGTAGCCAAAAACATTCAGTACTTC. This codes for CASSIDLGGGARVAKNIQYF.

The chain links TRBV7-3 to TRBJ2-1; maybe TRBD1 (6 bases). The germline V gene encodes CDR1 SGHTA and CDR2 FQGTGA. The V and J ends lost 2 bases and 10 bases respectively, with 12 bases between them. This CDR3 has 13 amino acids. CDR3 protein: CASSLGPRGEQFF. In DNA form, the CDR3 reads TGTGCCAGCAGCTTAGGCCCCAGGGGCGAGCAGTTCTTC.

The chain's CDR3 is CASSHGGDRDNEQFF. CDR3 nucleotide sequence: TGTGCCAGCAGCCATGGGGGGGACAGGGACAATGAGCAGTTCTTC. The rearrangement links TRBV7-9 to TRBJ2-1; 9 bases fit TRBD1. V dropped 5 bases and J dropped 5; count of bases not matched to a gene: 7. This CDR3 contains 15 residues. The germline V gene encodes CDR1 SEHNR and CDR2 FQNEAQ (reference sequence).

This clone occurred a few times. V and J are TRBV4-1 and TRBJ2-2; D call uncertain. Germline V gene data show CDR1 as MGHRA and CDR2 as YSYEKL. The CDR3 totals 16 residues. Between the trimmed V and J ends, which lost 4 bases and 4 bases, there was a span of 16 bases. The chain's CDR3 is CASSPPKELGTGELFF. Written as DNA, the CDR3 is TGCGCCAGCAGCCCCCCCAAAGAGCTTGGCACCGGGGAGCTGTTTTTT.

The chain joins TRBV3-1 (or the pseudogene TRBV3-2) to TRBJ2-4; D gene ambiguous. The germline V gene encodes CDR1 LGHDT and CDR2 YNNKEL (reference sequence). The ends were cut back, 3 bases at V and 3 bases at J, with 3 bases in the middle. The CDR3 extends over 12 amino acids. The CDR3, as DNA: TGTGCCAGCAGCCATCGCAAAAACATTCAGTACTTC. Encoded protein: CASSHRKNIQYF.